These T cell receptor beta chains were read from a single sample in a study of chemoradiotherapy in HPV16-positive cancers. Profiling relied on immunoSEQ multiplex PCR, and the TCRdb table lists in-frame clones only, not all of them. The sample has fewer than 40,000 clones, over 75% seen once. Here the sequenced sample was blood, taken from a patient who underwent chemoradiotherapy. The source is a human donor with HPV-associated anogenital cancer. The CDR3 runs from the conserved cysteine through the conserved F or W. The D gene is left open where the match is weak. Size is stated for part of the rows, as once, few or many counts, or as a class when the clone is expanded.

TRBV13	NA	NA	TRBJ1-1	TGTGCCAGCAGCTTCGTTGGTAACACTGAAGCTTTCTTT	CASSFVGNTEAFF
TRBV5-1	NA	NA	TRBJ2-7	TGCGCCAGCAGCTTGGACCAGGGTCCGTACGAGCAGTACTTC	CASSLDQGPYEQYF
TRBV18	NA	once	TRBJ1-3	TGTGCCAGCTCACCACAAGAACAGACTTACTCTGGAAACACCATATATTTT	CASSPQEQTYSGNTIYF
TRBV18	TRBD2	NA	TRBJ2-5	TGTGCCAGCTCACCTACTAGCGGGGGAGTATATGAGACCCAGTACTTC	CASSPTSGGVYETQYF
TRBV11-1	TRBD1	NA	TRBJ1-2	TGTGCCAGCAGCACACAGGGGGCTCGGGGCTACACCTTC	CASSTQGARGYTF
TRBV28	TRBD2	NA	TRBJ2-3	TGTGCCATCGACCCTGGGGTAGCGGGGGGAACTAGCACAGATACGCAGTATTTT	CAIDPGVAGGTSTDTQYF
TRBV30	NA	few	TRBJ1-5	TGTGCCTGGAGTGTACTAGGGGTCGGTCAGCCCCAGCATTTT	CAWSVLGVGQPQHF
TRBV10-3	NA	NA	TRBJ2-7	TGTGCCATCAGTGAATCCCCCGGGCAGGGAGCCTACGAGCAGTACTTC	CAISESPGQGAYEQYF
TRBV5-1	NA	NA	TRBJ1-3	TGCGCCAGCAGCTTGCAGACCTCTGGAAACACCATATATTTT	CASSLQTSGNTIYF
TRBV27	NA	few	TRBJ2-7	TGTGCCAGCACCTCCGCGGGACCAGGGCACTACGAGCAGTACTTC	CASTSAGPGHYEQYF
TRBV10-3	TRBD1	NA	TRBJ2-6	TGTGCCATTCAGGGGGCTGGGGCCAACGTCCTGACTTTC	CAIQGAGANVLTF
TRBV6-1	NA	NA	TRBJ1-1	TGTGCCAGCGGGGACCATATGAACACTGAAGCTTTCTTT	CASGDHMNTEAFF
TRBV4-1	NA	few	TRBJ1-2	TGCGCCAGCAGTTACTCTCCGGGGCTAAGTTTGTATGGCTACACCTTC	CASSYSPGLSLYGYTF
TRBV9	NA	NA	TRBJ1-1	TGTGCCAGCAGTCCCGAGGGCCCCTACACCTCTGATGAAGCTTTCTTT	CASSPEGPYTSDEAFF
TRBV7-8	TRBD1	few	TRBJ1-2	TGTGCCAGCAGCTTGGAAGACAGGGTTTATGGCTACACCTTC	CASSLEDRVYGYTF
TRBV5-1	NA	NA	TRBJ2-7	TGCGCCAGCAGGGAGACAACCACCTCCTACGAGCAGTACTTC	CASRETTTSYEQYF
TRBV5-5	TRBD1	NA	TRBJ1-5	TGTGCCAGCAGCACCCGGACAGGGTTGGACAATCAGCCCCAGCATTTT	CASSTRTGLDNQPQHF
TRBV5-1	TRBD2	NA	TRBJ2-1	TGCGCCAGCAGCGTCGGGACTAGCGGGGGGGTGACGGATGAGCAGTTCTTC	CASSVGTSGGVTDEQFF
TRBV18	NA	once	TRBJ2-2	TGTGCCAGCTCACCGAGTGGGGCCGGGGAGCTGTTTTTT	CASSPSGAGELFF
TRBV7-7	NA	NA	TRBJ2-1	TGTGCCAGCAGCCAAGGGGGGGCCCTTGTTAATGAGCAGTTCTTC	CASSQGGALVNEQFF
TRBV30	NA	NA	TRBJ2-5	TGTGCCTTGGAGTCGGCAGGGGAAAGAGAGACCCAGTACTTC	CALESAGERETQYF
TRBV15	NA	NA	TRBJ1-4	TGTGCCACCAGCGCTCGCAGCCTAAGGAATGAAAAACTGTTTTTT	CATSARSLRNEKLFF
TRBV6-1	TRBD1	NA	TRBJ1-1	TGTGCCAGCAGTGCCCGACAGGGGAGAGGGAACACTGAAGCTTTCTTT	CASSARQGRGNTEAFF
TRBV9	TRBD1	NA	TRBJ2-7	TGTGCCAGCAGCACGGGACAGGGCTCCTACGAGCAGTACTTC	CASSTGQGSYEQYF
TRBV9	NA	NA	TRBJ1-5	TGTGCCAGCAGCGTAGGGGACAATAGCAATCAGCCCCAGCATTTT	CASSVGDNSNQPQHF
TRBV5-4	NA	NA	TRBJ1-6	TGTGCCAGCAGCGACCCAGGCAGGGGTTTAAAGAATTCACCCCTCCACTTT	CASSDPGRGLKNSPLHF
TRBV19	TRBD1	NA	TRBJ2-7	TGTGCCAGTAGTAGACAGGGCGAGCAGTACTTC	CASSRQGEQYF
TRBV6-1	TRBD1	once	TRBJ2-2	TGTGCCAGCAGTGAACAGGGGGCCACCGGGGAGCTGTTTTTT	CASSEQGATGELFF
TRBV4-1	TRBD1	few	TRBJ1-1	TGCGCCAGCAGCCAGCCTCGAGGACAGGGACAGAACACTGAAGCTTTCTTT	CASSQPRGQGQNTEAFF
TRBV5-1	NA	NA	TRBJ2-3	TGCGCCAGCAGCTACTTAGGGACAGATACGCAGTATTTT	CASSYLGTDTQYF
TRBV4-1	NA	NA	TRBJ2-2	TGCGCCAGCAGCCATCCACCGGGGCAGGGGAACACCGGGGAGCTGTTTTTT	CASSHPPGQGNTGELFF
TRBV13	NA	NA	TRBJ2-7	TGTGCCAGCAGCTTCGGGAGTTCCTACGAGCAGTACTTC	CASSFGSSYEQYF
TRBV5-1	TRBD2	once	TRBJ2-7	TGCGCCAGCAGCTTGGGGAGCGCGGGGGGGATTTCCTACGAGCAGTACTTC	CASSLGSAGGISYEQYF
TRBV2	NA	NA	TRBJ2-3	TGTGCCAGCAGTGAACTCTCTAGCGTGGATACGCAGTATTTT	CASSELSSVDTQYF
TRBV4-1	NA	NA	TRBJ1-6	TGCGCCAGCAGCCAGAATCCCCGACAGGCCCATTCACCCCTCCACTTT	CASSQNPRQAHSPLHF
TRBV6-6	NA	NA	TRBJ1-2	TGTGCCAGCAGCCATACACGGGGTACCAACTATGGCTACACCTTC	CASSHTRGTNYGYTF
TRBV10-3	NA	NA	TRBJ2-1	TGTGCCATCAGTGAGTTTGACAAAGACTACAATGAGCAGTTCTTC	CAISEFDKDYNEQFF
TRBV5-8	NA	NA	TRBJ1-6	TGTGCCAGCAGCTTTTCTTTAAGCTCCTATAATTCACCCCTCCACTTT	CASSFSLSSYNSPLHF
TRBV5-6	TRBD1	NA	TRBJ1-2	TGTGCCAGCAGCCGTCCCGGGACAGGGATCTATGGCTACACCTTC	CASSRPGTGIYGYTF
TRBV13	NA	once	TRBJ2-3	TGTGCCAGCAGCTTAGCACCCCTGGGCCCAGATACGCAGTATTTT	CASSLAPLGPDTQYF
TRBV6-5	NA	few	TRBJ2-4	TGTGCCAGCAGTTTGGTGACCTCGGGGATTCAGTACTTC	CASSLVTSGIQYF
TRBV5-1	NA	once	TRBJ2-3	TGCGCCAGCAGCCCTATTTCGACACGGGCAGATACGCAGTATTTT	CASSPISTRADTQYF
TRBV18	TRBD2	NA	TRBJ2-5	TGTGCCAGCTCACCACCGAGAGCGGGGGGACTCCCTAACCAGTACTTC	CASSPPRAGGLPNQYF
TRBV9	NA	NA	TRBJ1-4	TGTGCCAGCAGCACCAGGGGTATTGACGAAAAACTGTTTTTT	CASSTRGIDEKLFF
TRBV5-6	NA	NA	TRBJ1-3	TGTGCCAGCAGCTGGGGGGGGCAGTCCGGAAACACCATATATTTT	CASSWGGQSGNTIYF
TRBV9	NA	NA	TRBJ1-3	TGTGCCAGCAGCGCAACCCCGGACCCTGGAAACACCATATATTTT	CASSATPDPGNTIYF
TRBV12-5	TRBD2	NA	TRBJ2-1	TGTGCTAGTGCGGGGGGGCTGGAGTACAATGAGCAGTTCTTC	CASAGGLEYNEQFF
TRBV2	NA	once	TRBJ2-7	TGTGCCAGCAGTAATACAGAGGGCTTCGAGCAGTACTTC	CASSNTEGFEQYF
TRBV5-1	TRBD2	NA	TRBJ2-5	TGCGCCAGTTCGCGGGGGGGGGAGACCCAGTACTTC	CASSRGGETQYF
TRBV5-4	NA	NA	TRBJ1-1	TGTGCCAGCAGCTTGAGGCGGGAGAGGAACACTGAAGCTTTCTTT	CASSLRRERNTEAFF
TRBV9	NA	NA	TRBJ1-6	TGTGCCAGCAGCGTAGGCAGGGGCTCACCCCTCCACTTT	CASSVGRGSPLHF
TRBV5-1	TRBD1	NA	TRBJ2-5	TGCGCCAGCACCGGGACAGGACAAGAGACCCAGTACTTC	CASTGTGQETQYF
TRBV7-2	NA	few	TRBJ2-7	TGTGCCAGCAGCTTAGTTGGGGGCGGTCCGGTCGAGCAGTACTTC	CASSLVGGGPVEQYF
TRBV7-6	NA	NA	TRBJ2-2	TGTGCCAGCAGCTTACGGGCACCCACAGCGGGCCGCCCGCTGTTTTTT	CASSLRAPTAGRPLFF
TRBV18	TRBD1	NA	TRBJ1-4	TGTGCCAGCTCACCACCGGTCCGGGACAGGAATGAAAAACTGTTTTTT	CASSPPVRDRNEKLFF
TRBV5-4	NA	NA	TRBJ1-6	TGTGCCAGCAGAACCGGGGGGTCCGATAATTCACCCCTCCACTTT	CASRTGGSDNSPLHF
TRBV15	NA	once	TRBJ2-5	TGTGCCACCAGTTCCGGTGGTCCCGGGGAAGAGACCCAGTACTTC	CATSSGGPGEETQYF
TRBV4-1	NA	NA	TRBJ1-1	TGCGCCAGCAGCCAAGTGGAGTGGGGGACTGAAGCTTTCTTT	CASSQVEWGTEAFF
TRBV6-5	TRBD2	NA	TRBJ2-7	TGTGCCAGCAGTTATCAGCGGGGGGGCCACTGGGAGCAGTACTTC	CASSYQRGGHWEQYF